The 30 T cell receptor beta chains below all came from one sample that was sequenced in a study of blood T cells in healthy people across ages. Alongside a J-beta primer mix, a sample-barcoded 5' primer served in a second PCR lasting about 6 to 11 cycles. TCRdb itself ran the 5' RACE reads through MiXCR, one entry per CDR3 protein. Counted here are 780,000 or so distinct CDR3 sequences, roughly 25% occurring once; the ten biggest clones make up under 4.5%. The same data also contributed to another study, on T cells of mothers and their children.

The sequenced material came from blood. Receptor source: a boy between 10 and 17 years old in good health.

This clonotype was seen a handful of times. This could be a read error, since a much larger clone is one nucleotide away. The chain employs TRBV28 and TRBJ2-7; 7 bases line up with TRBD2. This CDR3 is built from 14 residues. The germline gives CDR1 MDHEN, CDR2 SYDVKM. As DNA, the CDR3 is TGTGCCAGCAGTTTATCACGCGGGAGCTACAAGCAGTACTTC. Translated, it gives CASSLSRGSYKQYF. Full variable domain (rest looked up from reference TRBV28 and TRBJ2-7): DVKVTQSSRYLVKRTGEKVFLECVQDMDHENMFWYRQDPGLGLRLIYFSYDVKMKEKGDIPEGYSVSREKKERFSLILESASTNQTSMYLCASSLSRGSYKQYFGPGTRLTVT.

This chain connects TRBV28 to TRBJ2-7, with 9 bases aligning to TRBD1. Germline values: CDR1 MDHEN, CDR2 SYDVKM. Trimming took 4 bases from V and 2 from J; bases not matched to a gene: 6. CDR3 length equals 15 residues. CDR3 protein: CASSSRDRDTYEQYF. DNA for the CDR3: TGTGCCAGCAGTTCACGGGACAGGGATACCTACGAGCAGTACTTC.

This clonotype was found a few times. The chain couples TRBV27 to TRBJ2-7; D may be TRBD1 (6 bases). V was shortened by 6 bases and J by 1 base, with 19 bases between the two germline ends. The CDR3 contains 16 residues. Per germline, CDR1 MNHEY and CDR2 SMNVEV (reference sequence). The CDR3 DNA sequence: TGTGCCAGCAGCCTCATCGGACAAGGGGGATCCTACGAGCAGTACTTC. Translation gives CASSLIGQGGSYEQYF.

The sample holds a few counts of this clonotype. The V gene is TRBV2, the J gene TRBJ2-1, with D unclear. There are 12 residues in the CDR3. Germline V gene data show CDR1 as SNHLY and CDR2 as FYNNEI. The germline V and J ends were trimmed by 1 base and 9 bases, with 7 bases remaining between them. CDR3 sequence (DNA): TGTGCCAGCAGTGAAGGGGGTGGTGAGCAGTTCTTC. The encoded protein is CASSEGGGEQFF.

This clonotype was seen a few times. Germline and junction disagree at one end, which may indicate a read error. The CDR3 DNA is TGTGCCAGCAGTCTGCACAGGGGTGGCGGGGAACTGTTTTTT. Its translation: CASSLHRGGGELFF. This rearrangement joins TRBV28 to TRBJ2-2; D is perhaps TRBD1 (7 bases). The V gene's germline CDR1 is MDHEN and CDR2 SYDVKM. CDR3 length: 14 amino acids.

The J gene is TRBJ1-2, the V gene TRBV7-8, with D uncertain. This CDR3 contains 13 residues. The V gene's germline CDR1 is SGHVS and CDR2 FQNEAQ. Trimming took 0 bases from V and 7 from J, leaving 9 bases between them. The CDR3 spells CASSLAPQTGYTF. In DNA form, the CDR3 reads TGTGCCAGCAGCTTAGCTCCTCAGACTGGCTACACCTTC.

The chain is built from TRBV7-9 and TRBJ2-5; perhaps TRBD2 as D (5 bases). Germline V lookup: CDR1 SEHNR, CDR2 FQNEAQ (reference sequence). This CDR3 is built from 15 residues. V shed 0 bases and J shed 5 bases, with 13 bases lying between them. The CDR3 sequence is CASSLAGSRRETQYF. In DNA, the CDR3 is TGTGCCAGCAGCTTAGCTGGATCCCGGAGGGAGACCCAGTACTTC. The full variable domain, rest sourced from reference TRBV7-9 and TRBJ2-5, is DTGVSQNPRHKITKRGQNVTFRCDPISEHNRLYWYRQTLGQGPEFLTYFQNEAQLEKSRLLSDRFSAERPKGSFSTLEIQRTEQGDSAMYLCASSLAGSRRETQYFGPGTRLLVL.

This rearrangement joins TRBV19 to TRBJ2-7; D perhaps matches TRBD2 (6 bases). Trimming took off 5 bases at V and 7 bases at J, with 18 bases between the two ends. CDR3 length: 14 amino acids. CDR1 and CDR2 from the germline V gene are LNHDA and SQIVND (reference sequence). The DNA for the CDR3 is TGTGCCAGTAGTGCTTCCGGGACTCCGCCGGAGCAGTACTTC. As protein: CASSASGTPPEQYF.

The rearrangement uses TRBV3-1 and TRBJ2-5; D not resolved. V lost 3 bases, J lost 1 base, and 6 bases lay in between. The CDR3 loop spans 13 amino acids. The germline gives CDR1 LGHDT, CDR2 YNNKEL (reference sequence). CDR3 sequence: CASSHMIQETQYF. The CDR3 coding sequence is TGTGCCAGCAGCCATATGATCCAAGAGACCCAGTACTTC.

The rearrangement links TRBV28 to TRBJ2-7; no reliable D call. CDR1 is MDHEN, CDR2 SYDVKM, per germline. Trimming pared 3 bases from V and 8 bases from J, leaving 11 bases between. The CDR3 consists of 12 residues. The CDR3 here is CASSLGILKQYF. The CDR3 bases are TGTGCCAGCAGTTTGGGGATCCTAAAGCAGTACTTC.

The gene calls are TRBV5-1 and TRBJ1-5; D is perhaps TRBD1 (6 bases). Germline CDR1 and CDR2: SGHRS and YFSETQ. This CDR3 comprises 16 residues. V gave up 4 bases and J gave up 2 bases, with 16 bases separating them. The CDR3 region is CASSVSDSRGNQPQHF. The DNA for the CDR3 is TGCGCCAGCAGCGTCTCGGACAGTCGGGGCAATCAGCCCCAGCATTTT.

A few counts support this clonotype. The chain uses TRBV9 and TRBJ1-5; 9 nucleotides align to TRBD1. Trimming removed 3 bases from V and 6 bases from J; junction bases left unmatched: 10. Looked up from germline, CDR1 is SGDLS and CDR2 is YYNGEE. This CDR3 is built from 16 residues. CDR3 sequence reads: CASSATGTGRCQPQHF. The DNA for the CDR3 is TGTGCCAGCAGCGCCACCGGGACAGGGAGGTGTCAGCCCCAGCATTTT.

The J gene is TRBJ2-3, the V gene TRBV5-1; D gene unclear. The V end was cut by 7 bases, the J end by 2 bases, with 11 bases between. CDR1 SGHRS and CDR2 YFSETQ come from the germline V gene. This CDR3 contains 13 residues. CDR3 nucleotides: TGCGCCAGCCAATCGTTTGACACAGATACGCAGTATTTT. It is translated as CASQSFDTDTQYF.

The chain joins TRBV28 to TRBJ1-5, with D perhaps matching TRBD1 (6 bases). The germline CDR1 and CDR2 sequences are MDHEN and SYDVKM. The CDR3 extends over 15 amino acids. V was pared by 7 bases and J by 5 bases, with 18 bases between. CDR3 bases: TGTGCCAGCATTCCGGCAGGGGTGGTGGATCAGCCCCAGCATTTT. Its protein is CASIPAGVVDQPQHF.

This clonotype was counted only a few times. V gene TRBV6-5 combines with J gene TRBJ2-5; D is uncertain. Germline CDR1 MNHEY, CDR2 SVGAGI. V was cut by 4 bases and J by 4 bases, with 13 bases left in between. The CDR3 has 14 amino acids. In DNA form, the CDR3 reads TGTGCCAGCAGTTTACTACGGCAAGGAGAGACCCAGTACTTC. Amino acid sequence: CASSLLRQGETQYF.

The rearrangement uses TRBV19 and TRBJ2-2; perhaps TRBD2 as D (5 bases). The V end lost 7 bases, the J end lost 0 bases, and 9 bases lay between the germline ends. Per germline, CDR1 LNHDA and CDR2 SQIVND (reference sequence). This CDR3 is built from 14 residues. CDR3 region: CASKGLSNTGELFF. CDR3 DNA sequence: TGTGCCAGTAAAGGACTTTCGAACACCGGGGAGCTGTTTTTT.

This clonotype was seen more than once but under ten times. V and J are TRBV6-5 and TRBJ1-2, with D unclear. The V gene's germline CDR1 is MNHEY and CDR2 SVGAGI. This CDR3 is built from 13 residues. V gave up 6 bases and J gave up 4 bases, with 12 bases separating them. CDR3 in amino acids: CASSPGRFYGYTF. The CDR3 nucleotides read TGTGCCAGCAGCCCAGGCAGGTTCTATGGCTACACCTTC.

This chain joins TRBV28 and TRBJ2-1, with 9 nucleotides matching TRBD2. The germline CDR1 and CDR2 sequences are MDHEN and SYDVKM. The CDR3 loop spans 16 amino acids. The J segment lost 4 bases and the V segment lost 3 bases, leaving 7 bases of the junction unmatched. CDR3 nucleotide sequence: TGTGCCAGCAGTTTGGATGCGGGGGGGAGGTACAATGAGCAGTTCTTC. It is translated as CASSLDAGGRYNEQFF.

This clonotype was counted between two and nine times. The CDR3 nucleotides read TGCAGTGCTAGAGATAACAGGCCCGGGGAGCTGTTTTTT. It codes for CSARDNRPGELFF. The V and J genes are TRBV20-1 and TRBJ2-2; D may be TRBD1 (5 bases). Germline CDR1 reads DFQATT; CDR2 reads SNEGSKA (reference sequence). Trimming cost V 0 bases and J 6 bases, with 8 bases left between them. The CDR3 length is 13 residues.

In its sample, this clonotype was seen once. The chain employs TRBV20-1 and TRBJ2-5; 10 bases fit TRBD2. The J call may not be correct, given that the DNA end is closer to TRBJ2-7. The CDR3 has 15 residues. Germline V gene lookup returns CDR1 DFQATT and CDR2 SNEGSKA (reference sequence). The CDR3 DNA reads as TGCAGTGCTACCCCCGGACTAGCGGAAAACTACGAGCAGTACTTC. This codes for CSATPGLAENYEQYF.

This clonotype was observed a handful of times. J is TRBJ1-2 and V is TRBV6-2 or TRBV6-3; TRBD1 agrees at 8 bases. Germline-derived CDR1 and CDR2 are MNHEY and SVGEGT. V lost 2 bases and J lost 2; bases outside the gene matches: 4. The CDR3 has 15 residues. This chain's CDR3 is CASSYLDRVNYGYTF. CDR3 sequence (DNA): TGTGCCAGCAGTTACCTGGACAGGGTCAACTATGGCTACACCTTC.

The V and J genes are TRBV20-1 and TRBJ2-5; the match to TRBD2 covers 8 bases. From germline, CDR1 is DFQATT and CDR2 SNEGSKA (reference sequence). Trimming removed 5 bases from V and 2 bases from J; junction bases left unmatched: 10. The CDR3 extends over 15 amino acids. CDR3 DNA sequence: TGCAGTGCTCCCTTACCAGCGGGGGTACAAGAGACCCAGTACTTC. As protein: CSAPLPAGVQETQYF.

This clonotype has only a few counts. The rearrangement joins TRBV12-3 or TRBV12-4 to TRBJ2-4; no definite D call. V was shortened by 7 bases and J by 3 bases, with 22 bases between the two germline ends. The CDR3 has 17 residues. In nucleotides, the CDR3 is TGTGCCAGCACCCCTGGTGGGCTTAAAATAGGCAAAAACATTCAGTACTTC. It is translated as CASTPGGLKIGKNIQYF.

This rearrangement joins TRBV10-3 to TRBJ2-7, with 11 bases lining up with TRBD2. V lost 3 bases and J lost 4; bases outside the gene matches: 2. The CDR3 has 14 amino acids. Germline loops: CDR1 ENHRY, CDR2 SYGVKD. Written as DNA, the CDR3 is TGTGCCATCAGTGAACTAGCGGGGGAATACGAGCAGTACTTC. The encoded protein is CAISELAGEYEQYF.

The rearrangement links TRBV7-8 to TRBJ1-1; D perhaps matches TRBD1 (5 bases). CDR1 and CDR2 from the germline V gene are SGHVS and FQNEAQ. V lost 5 bases and J lost 3, with 19 bases in between. This CDR3 region has 16 residues. The CDR3 sequence is CASSLSRQSRDTEAFF. CDR3 DNA sequence: TGTGCCAGCAGCCTCTCGCGACAGAGCAGGGACACTGAAGCTTTCTTT.

The chain employs TRBV4-1 and TRBJ2-5; the D is unclear. This CDR3 has 14 residues. V was pared by 0 bases and J by 1 base, with 6 bases between. Germline loops: CDR1 MGHRA, CDR2 YSYEKL. CDR3 residues: CASSQEGIQETQYF. In DNA form, the CDR3 reads TGCGCCAGCAGCCAAGAAGGGATCCAAGAGACCCAGTACTTC.

This clonotype came up a few times. A much larger clone sits a single nucleotide away, making a read error possible. The chain uses TRBV7-9 and TRBJ2-1, with D perhaps being TRBD1 or TRBD2 (5 bases each). This CDR3 region has 15 residues. Germline V gene sequence: CDR1 SEHNR, CDR2 FQNEAQ (reference sequence). CDR3 protein: CTSSLRDVAHNEQFF. CDR3 bases: TGTACCAGCAGCTTACGGGACGTAGCGCACAATGAGCAGTTCTTC.

V gene TRBV20-1 combines with J gene TRBJ2-7; D not resolved. This CDR3 is built from 15 residues. Trimming took off 4 bases at V and 3 bases at J, with 19 bases between the two ends. The germline V gene has CDR1 DFQATT and CDR2 SNEGSKA (reference sequence). CDR3 sequence (DNA): TGCAGTGCTACCTTCCCCGGGCAGTTGATCTACGAGCAGTACTTC. It translates to CSATFPGQLIYEQYF.

This clonotype came up a few times. J is TRBJ1-1 and V is TRBV18; 7 nucleotides align to TRBD1. The junction had 5 bases not matched to a gene; V was cut back by 1 base and J by 0 bases. In germline, CDR1 is KGHSH, CDR2 LQKENI. CDR3 length equals 16 residues. CDR3 loop: CASSPRGDSLNTEAFF. CDR3 nucleotide sequence: TGTGCCAGCTCACCACGGGGGGACAGCTTGAACACTGAAGCTTTCTTT.

This clonotype has only a few counts. This sequence joins TRBV25-1 and TRBJ1-2; the match to TRBD1 covers 8 bases. Germline CDR1 MGHDK, CDR2 SYGVNS. Unmatched junction bases numbered 11, after V lost 6 bases and J lost 8 bases. The CDR3 totals 14 residues. The CDR3 DNA reads as TGTGCCAGCAGCGCGGACAGGGCCCCCTACGGCTACACCTTC. This translates into CASSADRAPYGYTF.